The 4 T cell receptor beta chains in this list originate from one sample, sequenced in a study of high-grade serous ovarian cancer treatment subgroups. The tumor samples were collected prior to definitive surgery or chemotherapy. Data came from immunoSEQ multiplex PCR; TCRdb stores just in-frame clones and leaves some out. This sample has approximately 36,000 clones, with around 80% found just once. Sample: tumor tissue. These receptor sequences come from a human donor with high-grade serous ovarian cancer.

The chain carries TRBV10-3 and TRBJ1-2; 8 nucleotides match TRBD1. The V and J ends lost 0 bases and 4 bases, in that order; junction bases with no gene match: 4. Germline-derived CDR1 and CDR2 are ENHRY and SYGVKD. The CDR3 has 15 residues. The CDR3 bases are TGTGCCATCAGTGAGTCCCCACAGGGGGGCTATGGCTACACCTTC. It translates to CAISESPQGGYGYTF.

The chain couples TRBV6-5 to TRBJ1-3; possibly TRBD1 for D (5 bases). The germline CDR1 and CDR2 sequences are MNHEY and SVGAGI. This CDR3 has 15 amino acids. V lost 4 bases, J lost 0 bases, and 10 bases lay in between. CDR3 coding DNA: TGTGCCAGCAGTTCCGACAGAGCCTCTGGAAACACCATATATTTT. It yields the protein CASSSDRASGNTIYF.

The chain combines TRBV2 with TRBJ1-5; D remains unclear. V dropped 6 bases and J dropped 2 bases, with 8 bases sitting between them. This CDR3 has 13 residues. CDR1 SNHLY and CDR2 FYNNEI come from the germline V gene. The CDR3 DNA follows: TGTGCCAGCAGGGAAATTCGCAATCAGCCCCAGCATTTT. Translated: CASREIRNQPQHF.

This rearrangement joins TRBV27 to TRBJ1-1; 8 positions agree with TRBD1. CDR1 MNHEY and CDR2 SMNVEV come from the germline V gene (reference sequence). The CDR3 is 15 amino acids. V shed 7 bases, J shed 3 bases, and the junction held 10 bases outside the gene matches. The CDR3 here is CASNACQGADTEAFF. The CDR3 DNA is TGTGCCAGCAACGCATGTCAGGGGGCGGACACTGAAGCTTTCTTT.